Listed below are T cell receptor beta chains from one sample, sequenced in a study of T-cell memory formation after mild COVID-19. TCRdb fed the 5' RACE reads into MiXCR, producing one record per CDR3 protein. The table lists just under 550,000 distinct CDR3 sequences, roughly 20% of them singletons. Material: PBMCs or a T cell subset sorted from them (not recorded which). The receptors were sampled from an adult woman who had mild COVID-19 (a few samples of this study predate the infection). Cell type and time point are not known. Each CDR3 is given with its conserved first and last residue. The order of the fields is clone size, D gene, J gene, V gene, CDR3 DNA, CDR3 protein. A D gene is named only where the DNA matches it firmly. Clone size is not always given. Where it is, it says once, few, many or a class for expanded clones.

clone_size: few
d_call: TRBD2
j_call: TRBJ2-1
v_call: TRBV18
cdr3_nt: TGTGCCAGCTCACCACTAGGGAGGGAGCGACGGAATGAGCAGTTCTTC
cdr3_aa: CASSPLGRERRNEQFF

clone_size: .
d_call: .
j_call: TRBJ2-2
v_call: TRBV10-2
cdr3_nt: TGCGCCAGTCAATGGGGGGTAAACACCGGGGAGCTGTTTTTT
cdr3_aa: CASQWGVNTGELFF

clone_size: many
d_call: TRBD1
j_call: TRBJ2-7
v_call: TRBV19
cdr3_nt: TGTGCCAGTAGTATGGACAGGGCCCACTACGAGCAGTACTTC
cdr3_aa: CASSMDRAHYEQYF

clone_size: few
d_call: TRBD1
j_call: TRBJ2-2
v_call: TRBV12-3/TRBV12-4
cdr3_nt: TGTGCCAGCAACTCAGGGGGTACCGGGGAGCTGTTTTTT
cdr3_aa: CASNSGGTGELFF

clone_size: few
d_call: TRBD2
j_call: TRBJ2-1
v_call: TRBV20-1
cdr3_nt: TGCAGTGCTTGGGGGGGTAGCGGGAGATCCCATTACAATGAGCAGTTCTTC
cdr3_aa: CSAWGGSGRSHYNEQFF

clone_size: .
d_call: .
j_call: TRBJ1-2
v_call: TRBV27
cdr3_nt: TGTGCCAGCACCCCAGGAGGACCGGGGGCCTATGGCTACACCTTC
cdr3_aa: CASTPGGPGAYGYTF

clone_size: many
d_call: .
j_call: TRBJ2-3
v_call: TRBV30
cdr3_nt: TGTGCCTGGAGAAAAGCCCCGGGATACGCTGTAGATACGCAGTATTTT
cdr3_aa: CAWRKAPGYAVDTQYF

clone_size: few
d_call: .
j_call: TRBJ1-4
v_call: TRBV9
cdr3_nt: TGTGCCAGCAGCGCTCGGGCAGCAGGGAACGAAAAACTGTTTTTT
cdr3_aa: CASSARAAGNEKLFF

clone_size: .
d_call: TRBD2
j_call: TRBJ2-3
v_call: TRBV4-2
cdr3_nt: TGTGCCAGCAGCCAAGGACTAGCGGGAGGATTTAGCACAGATACGCAGTATTTT
cdr3_aa: CASSQGLAGGFSTDTQYF

clone_size: .
d_call: .
j_call: TRBJ1-1
v_call: TRBV20-1
cdr3_nt: TGCAGTGCTAGAGACGGCAGGGGGAACACTGAAGCTTTCTTT
cdr3_aa: CSARDGRGNTEAFF

clone_size: few
d_call: .
j_call: TRBJ1-6
v_call: TRBV20-1
cdr3_nt: TGCAGTGCTAGAGATCGCCACCTAAATTCACCCCTCCACTTT
cdr3_aa: CSARDRHLNSPLHF

clone_size: .
d_call: .
j_call: TRBJ1-3
v_call: TRBV4-2
cdr3_nt: TGTGCCAGCAGCCAATCCTTTGACAGGTACTCTGGAAACACCATATATTTT
cdr3_aa: CASSQSFDRYSGNTIYF

clone_size: .
d_call: TRBD2
j_call: TRBJ2-3
v_call: TRBV12-3/TRBV12-4
cdr3_nt: TGTGCCAGCAGTTCCCTAGCGGGCTATAGAACAGATACGCAGTATTTT
cdr3_aa: CASSSLAGYRTDTQYF

clone_size: few
d_call: TRBD1
j_call: TRBJ2-7
v_call: TRBV5-1
cdr3_nt: TGCGCCAGCAGCCCGGGACAGGGGGCGAACGAGCAGTACTTC
cdr3_aa: CASSPGQGANEQYF

clone_size: few
d_call: .
j_call: TRBJ2-7
v_call: TRBV7-9
cdr3_nt: TGTGCCAGCAGCCAGACCCCTCTGGGGATTATAGACGAGCAGTACTTC
cdr3_aa: CASSQTPLGIIDEQYF

clone_size: .
d_call: .
j_call: TRBJ2-3
v_call: TRBV6-1
cdr3_nt: TGTGCCAGCACTATGCGGGGCACAGATACGCAGTATTTT
cdr3_aa: CASTMRGTDTQYF